This entry lists 23 T cell receptor beta chains sequenced from one sample in a study of OX40 agonist ivuxolimab in advanced cancers. Sequencing was performed with immunoSEQ multiplex PCR; in TCRdb, only in-frame clones are kept and a portion is missing. The sample holds approximately 54,000 clones, around 90% seen once. The input for sequencing was CD4+ or CD8+ T cells sorted from blood, taken in a trial of the OX40 agonist ivuxolimab. These receptors all come from an adult with an advanced solid tumor such as melanoma, head and neck, liver or kidney cancer.

Notes on this clone: One junction end disagrees with the germline gene, perhaps due to a read error. The chain couples TRBV7-6 to TRBJ2-7; D is possibly TRBD2 (6 bases). This CDR3 has 14 residues. The germline V gene has CDR1 SGHVS and CDR2 FNYEAQ. As DNA, the CDR3 is TGTGCCAGCAGTTTAGGAGGGGTTTCCTACGAGCAGTACTTC. Translated: CASSLGGVSYEQYF.

The chain joins TRBV27 to TRBJ2-2; 9 bases fit TRBD2. The J segment lost 6 bases and the V segment lost 2 bases, leaving 4 bases of the junction unmatched. The CDR3 sequence is 15 residues long. CDR1 and CDR2 from the germline V gene are MNHEY and SMNVEV (reference sequence). CDR3 region: CASSLAGGRAGELFF. Written as DNA, the CDR3 is TGTGCCAGCAGTTTAGCGGGGGGGCGGGCCGGGGAGCTGTTTTTT.

This chain connects TRBV7-3 to TRBJ2-3; 11 bases fit TRBD2. The J segment lost 1 base and the V segment lost 5 bases, leaving 11 bases of the junction unmatched. The CDR3 sequence is 18 residues long. Germline CDR1 and CDR2: SGHTA and FQGTGA. CDR3 bases: TGTGCCAGCAGCCTAGGACTAGCGGGCCCTGCGGGCACAGATACGCAGTATTTT. Its protein is CASSLGLAGPAGTDTQYF.

The V gene is TRBV9, the J gene TRBJ2-7, with TRBD1 as a possible D gene (5 bases). The germline CDR1 and CDR2 sequences are SGDLS and YYNGEE. This CDR3 contains 15 residues. Trimming removed 5 bases at V and 5 bases at J, with 20 bases between. Here the CDR3 DNA reads TGTGCCAGCAGTGCCGGCAGGACACTGTTCGACGAGCAGTACTTC. It yields the protein CASSAGRTLFDEQYF.

This chain links TRBV28 with TRBJ1-2; 7 positions agree with TRBD1. This CDR3 is built from 16 residues. With V trimmed by 7 bases and J by 0 bases, 11 bases remained unmatched. Germline CDR1 MDHEN, CDR2 SYDVKM. The CDR3: CASTGTASFPNYGYTF. DNA for the CDR3: TGTGCCAGCACAGGGACAGCCTCCTTTCCTAACTATGGCTACACCTTC.

The V and J genes are TRBV11-2 and TRBJ2-7, with D maybe TRBD1 (5 bases). From germline, CDR1 is SGHAT and CDR2 FQNNGV. CDR3 length equals 14 residues. Trimming left V 1 base short and J 0 bases short, with 7 bases between. CDR3 nucleotides: TGTGCCAGCAGCTTAGTAGGGGACTCCTACGAGCAGTACTTC. Translated, it gives CASSLVGDSYEQYF.

The chain uses TRBV6-5 and TRBJ2-2; D is unclear. With 6 bases removed from V and 0 bases from J, the gap between germline ends came to 2 bases. Germline V CDR1 and CDR2: MNHEY, SVGAGI. The CDR3 runs 12 residues. This CDR3 is CASSPNTGELFF. The CDR3 DNA reads TGTGCCAGCAGCCCGAACACCGGGGAGCTGTTTTTT.

This clone was seen just once. The V and J genes are TRBV2 and TRBJ1-4, with D maybe TRBD1 (6 bases). Germline V CDR1 and CDR2: SNHLY, FYNNEI. Trimming cost V 6 bases and J 5 bases, with 13 bases left between them. The CDR3 totals 14 residues. The DNA of the CDR3 is TGTGCCAGCAGCGAGGGACACCGAAATGAAAAACTGTTTTTT. This translates into CASSEGHRNEKLFF.

The V call is TRBV6-1, the J call TRBJ1-2, with D possibly TRBD1 on 5 matching bases. The CDR3 sequence is 15 residues long. The germline V and J ends were trimmed by 1 base and 2 bases, with 11 bases remaining between them. Looked up from germline, CDR1 is MNHNS and CDR2 is SASEGT. The CDR3 region is CASSEVGRTNYGYTF. CDR3 coding DNA: TGTGCCAGCAGTGAAGTGGGCCGGACAAACTATGGCTACACCTTC.

This sequence joins TRBV7-3 and TRBJ2-5, with 10 bases that match TRBD2. CDR3 length: 15 amino acids. The germline V gene encodes CDR1 SGHTA and CDR2 FQGTGA. V trimming: 4 bases; J trimming: 5 bases; junction bases outside the gene matches: 7. In DNA form, the CDR3 reads TGTGCCAGCAGCTCGGGACTAGCGCTCGAGGAGACCCAGTACTTC. Protein product: CASSSGLALEETQYF.

This clone was seen a handful of times. This chain links TRBV30 with TRBJ1-5; no definite D call. The CDR3 runs 12 residues. V dropped 0 bases and J dropped 6 bases, with 6 bases sitting between them. The germline V gene has CDR1 GTSNPN and CDR2 SVGIG (reference sequence). The CDR3 is CAWSVWAQPQHF. The CDR3, as DNA: TGTGCCTGGAGTGTTTGGGCTCAGCCCCAGCATTTT.

The V call is TRBV12-5, the J call TRBJ1-1; D not resolved. V was pared by 1 base and J by 3 bases, with 6 bases between. This CDR3 is 13 amino acids long. In germline, CDR1 is LGHNT, CDR2 FRNRAP. CDR3 nucleotide sequence: TGTGCTAGTGGTTTGGCCGGGTACACTGAAGCTTTCTTT. Translating gives CASGLAGYTEAFF.

This clone occurred a few times. The chain recombines TRBV7-6 with TRBJ2-7; D gene uncertain. Trimming cost V 3 bases and J 4 bases, with 16 bases left between them. CDR3 length: 15 residues. Looked up from germline, CDR1 is SGHVS and CDR2 is FNYEAQ. The CDR3 is CASSFWEGYLYEQYF. The DNA for the CDR3 is TGTGCCAGCAGCTTTTGGGAAGGATACTTATACGAGCAGTACTTC.

This chain joins TRBV5-4 and TRBJ1-1; D remains ambiguous. V gave up 2 bases and J gave up 3 bases, with 5 bases separating them. The germline CDR1 and CDR2 sequences are SGHNT and YYREEE (reference sequence). The CDR3 extends over 12 amino acids. The DNA for the CDR3 is TGTGCCAGCAGCTTTGGAGACACTGAAGCTTTCTTT. The encoded protein is CASSFGDTEAFF.

A single count supports this clone. The chain combines TRBV7-9 with TRBJ2-7; TRBD2 is a possible D gene (6 bases). There are 15 residues in the CDR3. Deletions cut 4 bases from V and 5 bases from J, with 18 bases between. CDR1 is SEHNR and CDR2 is FQNEAQ in the germline V gene (reference sequence). CDR3 protein: CASSSHKWRVDEQYF. The CDR3 DNA follows: TGTGCCAGCAGCTCCCATAAATGGAGGGTAGACGAGCAGTACTTC.

The V and J genes are TRBV27 and TRBJ2-5; the D call may be TRBD1 or TRBD2 (5 bases each). The CDR3 runs to 15 residues. Germline V gene sequence: CDR1 MNHEY, CDR2 SMNVEV (reference sequence). V lost 7 bases to trimming and J lost 2 bases, with 17 bases between them. The CDR3 nucleotides read TGTGCCAGCACAACCAATGGGGGTTTTCAAGAGACCCAGTACTTC. Translating gives CASTTNGGFQETQYF.

J is TRBJ2-5 and V is TRBV5-6; 9 positions match TRBD1. This CDR3 has 15 amino acids. Germline CDR1 and CDR2: SGHDT and YYEEEE. The V and J ends lost 3 bases and 3 bases, in that order; junction bases with no gene match: 6. The CDR3 here is CASSWVRTGEETQYF. The CDR3 bases are TGTGCCAGCAGCTGGGTTCGGACAGGGGAAGAGACCCAGTACTTC.

This chain connects TRBV19 to TRBJ2-1; D may be TRBD2 (6 bases). CDR1 LNHDA and CDR2 SQIVND come from the germline V gene (reference sequence). Trimming took 7 bases from V and 6 from J, leaving 13 bases between them. The CDR3 spans 13 residues. CDR3 nucleotides: TGTGCCAGTAAAGAGCGGGTACGCAATGAGCAGTTCTTC. It yields the protein CASKERVRNEQFF.

The chain carries TRBV19 and TRBJ1-1; maybe TRBD1 (6 bases). V lost 8 bases to trimming and J lost 11 bases, with 30 bases between them. CDR1 and CDR2 from the germline V gene are LNHDA and SQIVND (reference sequence). The CDR3 consists of 16 residues. CDR3 nucleotide sequence: TGTGCCAGTCCACCCGGAAGGGGGAGACAGACTAGATGGGCTTTCTTT. Its protein is CASPPGRGRQTRWAFF.

The rearrangement joins TRBV28 to TRBJ2-1, with D perhaps matching TRBD1 or TRBD2 (5 bases each). This CDR3 region has 14 residues. Deletions cut 10 bases from V and 7 bases from J, with 20 bases between. In germline, CDR1 is MDHEN, CDR2 SYDVKM. The CDR3 protein is CANSHGASMNEQFF. As DNA, the CDR3 is TGTGCCAACAGCCACGGGGCCTCTATGAATGAGCAGTTCTTC.

The chain recombines TRBV27 with TRBJ2-7; 8 bases align to TRBD1. The CDR3 loop spans 14 amino acids. Unmatched junction bases numbered 9, after V lost 8 bases and J lost 3 bases. CDR1 MNHEY and CDR2 SMNVEV come from the germline V gene (reference sequence). The CDR3 here is CASRGTGFRYEQYF. In nucleotides, the CDR3 is TGTGCCAGCCGGGGGACAGGATTCCGCTACGAGCAGTACTTC.

The CDR3 DNA follows: TGTGCCAGCAGTCCACGGGGGGAGGGCAATCAGCCCCAGCATTTT. Protein product: CASSPRGEGNQPQHF. The chain has TRBV27 and TRBJ1-5; D possibly corresponds to TRBD1 (5 bases). CDR1 is MNHEY, CDR2 SMNVEV, per germline (reference sequence). Trimming removed 5 bases at V and 2 bases at J, with 13 bases between. CDR3 length: 15 amino acids.

The chain combines TRBV5-6 with TRBJ2-1; 7 nucleotides agree with TRBD2. Germline CDR1 is SGHDT and CDR2 is YYEEEE. CDR3 length: 15 amino acids. The V segment lost 2 bases and the J segment 4 bases; nucleotides outside the gene matches: 6. Here the CDR3 reads CASSFSPGLYNEQFF. For the CDR3, the DNA is TGTGCCAGCAGCTTCTCCCCGGGACTATACAATGAGCAGTTCTTC.